Each of the 24 T cell receptor beta chains below was sequenced from the same sample in a study of neurological immune-mediated disorders. TCRdb re-called the 5' RACE reads with MiXCR, one entry per CDR3 protein. The data contain 50,000 or so distinct CDR3 sequences, around 3.6% of them singletons. Specimen: PBMCs. The receptors were gathered from a man aged 30-40 years with multiple sclerosis.

This clonotype appeared many times. This chain joins TRBV20-1 and TRBJ1-1; D uncertain. V lost 0 bases and J lost 2, with 10 bases in between. The CDR3 is 14 amino acids. Germline values: CDR1 DFQATT, CDR2 SNEGSKA (reference sequence). The CDR3 DNA reads as TGCAGTGCTAGAGATCTCGGTTCTAACACTGAAGCTTTCTTT. The encoded protein is CSARDLGSNTEAFF.

This clonotype was counted between two and nine times. The chain employs TRBV20-1 and TRBJ2-7; D gene uncertain. V was cut by 0 bases and J by 6 bases, with 15 bases left in between. Germline V CDR1 and CDR2: DFQATT, SNEGSKA (reference sequence). The CDR3 length is 14 residues. The CDR3 DNA follows: TGCAGTGCTAGAGATTTAAGATCTCCCGGCGAGCAGTACTTC. Its protein product is CSARDLRSPGEQYF.

This clonotype was counted many times. The chain is built from TRBV7-9 and TRBJ2-1; no clear D gene. The CDR3 loop spans 12 amino acids. Between the trimmed V and J ends, which lost 4 bases and 7 bases, there was a span of 8 bases. Per germline, CDR1 SEHNR and CDR2 FQNEAQ (reference sequence). The CDR3 is CASSSMGNEQFF. CDR3 nucleotide sequence: TGTGCCAGCAGCTCGATGGGTAATGAGCAGTTCTTC. The complete variable domain, with remaining parts taken from reference TRBV7-9 and TRBJ2-1, reads DTGVSQNPRHKITKRGQNVTFRCDPISEHNRLYWYRQTLGQGPEFLTYFQNEAQLEKSRLLSDRFSAERPKGSFSTLEIQRTEQGDSAMYLCASSSMGNEQFFGPGTRLTVL.

At least ten counts were recorded for this clonotype. This chain joins TRBV4-1 and TRBJ1-1, with TRBD1 matching over 7 bases. From germline, CDR1 is MGHRA and CDR2 YSYEKL. J lost 0 bases, V lost 5 bases, and 6 bases had no gene match. CDR3 length: 15 residues. DNA for the CDR3: TGCGCCAGCAGCGGACGACAGGGTTTGAACACTGAAGCTTTCTTT. Translating it yields CASSGRQGLNTEAFF.

The sample holds many counts of this clonotype. This rearrangement joins TRBV20-1 to TRBJ2-5; D is uncertain. Trimming cost V 6 bases and J 2 bases, with 10 bases left between them. CDR3 length equals 12 residues. The germline CDR1 and CDR2 sequences are DFQATT and SNEGSKA (reference sequence). CDR3 loop: CSAARQQETQYF. As DNA, the CDR3 is TGCAGTGCCGCGCGCCAACAAGAGACCCAGTACTTC.

This clonotype was seen ten or more times. For the CDR3, the DNA is TGTGCCAGCTCACCTCAGACGAACACTGAAGCTTTCTTT. Translating gives CASSPQTNTEAFF. V is TRBV18 and J is TRBJ1-1; D remains ambiguous. Trimming stripped 3 bases from V and 1 base from J, with 6 bases between. The CDR3 covers 13 residues. The germline V gene has CDR1 KGHSH and CDR2 LQKENI.

This clonotype is labeled medium-sized. One base away lies a much larger clone, so this may be a sequencing read error. The chain links TRBV9 to TRBJ2-6, with D tentatively TRBD1 or TRBD2 (5 bases each). The germline V gene has CDR1 SGDLS and CDR2 YYNGEE. The CDR3 extends over 15 amino acids. The CDR3 DNA reads as TGTGCCAGCAGCGTAGTGAGGGCCGGGGCCAAAGTCCTGACTTTC. It encodes CASSVVRAGAKVLTF.

This clonotype has a count of ten or more. V is TRBV7-8 and J is TRBJ2-6, with D possibly being TRBD2 (5 bases). The CDR3 extends over 18 amino acids. Trimming removed 2 bases at V and 0 bases at J, with 14 bases between. The germline CDR1 and CDR2 sequences are SGHVS and FQNEAQ. CDR3 in amino acids: CASSLPELGPSGANVLTF. The CDR3 DNA follows: TGTGCCAGCAGCTTACCCGAACTAGGACCCTCTGGGGCCAACGTCCTGACTTTC.

Ten or more counts support this clonotype. This sequence joins TRBV20-1 and TRBJ1-5; unclear D gene. The CDR3 runs to 15 residues. With 6 bases removed from V and 0 bases from J, the gap between germline ends came to 15 bases. Germline V gives CDR1 DFQATT, CDR2 SNEGSKA (reference sequence). The CDR3 DNA sequence: TGCAGTGCAAGAATAGTCGGCCCTAGCAATCAGCCCCAGCATTTT. This gives the protein CSARIVGPSNQPQHF.

This clonotype was counted ten times or more. The chain carries TRBV28 and TRBJ1-5, with a weak D call TRBD1 (6 bases). Germline CDR1 is MDHEN and CDR2 is SYDVKM. V lost 6 bases, J lost 4 bases, and 16 bases lay in between. This CDR3 has 15 residues. The CDR3 DNA follows: TGTGCCAGCAGAACCGGACAGAAGGGGAATCAGCCCCAGCATTTT. This codes for CASRTGQKGNQPQHF.

This clonotype was seen repeatedly, ten times or more. The genes are TRBV7-9 and TRBJ2-7, with TRBD1 identical over 7 bases. Germline CDR1 is SEHNR and CDR2 is FQNEAQ (reference sequence). The V gene end was trimmed by 5 bases and the J gene end by 4 bases; junction bases not matched to a gene: 11. The CDR3 spans 15 residues. CDR3 sequence (DNA): TGTGCCAGCAGCCCACTACAGGGGACGATTTACGAGCAGTACTTC. Protein sequence: CASSPLQGTIYEQYF.

This clonotype was detected many times. A junction boundary mismatches the germline segment, possibly from a read error. This chain uses TRBV7-3 with TRBJ1-6; D gene unclear. Germline lookup yields CDR1 SGHTA and CDR2 FQGTGA. This CDR3 is 14 amino acids long. CDR3 bases: TGTGCCAGCAGCTCAGGACGGGATAATTCACCCCTCAACTTT. Its translation: CASSSGRDNSPLNF.

In its sample, this clonotype was seen many times. This rearrangement joins TRBV15 to TRBJ1-5; D is unresolved. Trimming removed 0 bases at V and 0 bases at J, with 3 bases between. The germline V gene has CDR1 LNHNV and CDR2 YYDKDF (reference sequence). The CDR3 runs to 14 residues. The CDR3 DNA reads as TGTGCCACCAGCAGAGATGATAGCAATCAGCCCCAGCATTTT. Protein sequence: CATSRDDSNQPQHF. Complete variable domain (other parts from reference TRBV15 and TRBJ1-5): DAMVIQNPRYQVTQFGKPVTLSCSQTLNHNVMYWYQQKSSQAPKLLFHYYDKDFNNEADTPDNFQSRRPNTSFCFLDIRSPGLGDTAMYLCATSRDDSNQPQHFGDGTRLSIL.

This clonotype was recorded many times. The genes are TRBV20-1 and TRBJ1-2; D is uncertain. This CDR3 has 14 amino acids. From germline, CDR1 is DFQATT and CDR2 SNEGSKA (reference sequence). The V gene lost 6 bases and the J gene lost 3 bases, with 17 bases spanning the gap. CDR3 in amino acids: CSATDRKKDYGYTF. The CDR3 DNA follows: TGCAGTGCCACCGACCGAAAAAAGGACTATGGCTACACCTTC.

This clonotype was counted many times. The gene calls are TRBV5-6 and TRBJ2-2, with 7 positions matching TRBD1. The V and J ends lost 0 bases and 5 bases, in that order; junction bases with no gene match: 7. The germline CDR1 and CDR2 sequences are SGHDT and YYEEEE. There are 16 residues in the CDR3. The CDR3 nucleotides read TGTGCCAGCAGCTTGGCCATAGACAGGGCGACCGGGGAGCTGTTTTTT. As protein: CASSLAIDRATGELFF.

This clonotype came up many times. The rearrangement joins TRBV6-2 or TRBV6-3 to TRBJ2-7; either TRBD1 or TRBD2 may supply D (6 bases each). CDR1 and CDR2 (germline): MNHEY, SVGEGT. V was pared by 6 bases and J by 3 bases, with 21 bases between. This CDR3 has 16 amino acids. The CDR3 DNA reads TGTGCCAGCAGAACCTCTCCTAGGGGGGCTGGCTACGAGCAGTACTTC. The encoded protein is CASRTSPRGAGYEQYF.

This chain joins TRBV6-5 and TRBJ2-4; the match to TRBD1 covers 8 bases. In germline, CDR1 is MNHEY, CDR2 SVGAGI. The trim removed 7 bases at V and 6 bases at J, leaving 8 bases unmatched. This CDR3 is 14 amino acids long. CDR3 sequence reads: CASNLDRVRNIQYF. CDR3 DNA sequence: TGTGCCAGCAACCTGGACAGGGTTAGAAACATTCAGTACTTC.

Many counts were recorded for this clonotype. The CDR3 sequence is CASSHGTLFEGDNEQFF. The DNA for the CDR3 is TGTGCCAGCAGCCACGGGACTCTTTTTGAGGGCGACAATGAGCAGTTCTTC. The chain employs TRBV7-2 and TRBJ2-1; tentatively, D is TRBD2 (6 bases). The germline V and J ends were trimmed by 5 bases and 5 bases, with 22 bases remaining between them. The V gene's germline CDR1 is SGHTA and CDR2 FQGNSA. This CDR3 spans 17 amino acids. Full variable domain (remainder filled in from reference TRBV7-2 and TRBJ2-1): GAGVSQSPSNKVTEKGKDVELRCDPISGHTALYWYRQSLGQGLEFLIYFQGNSAPDKSGLPSDRFSAERTGGSVSTLTIQRTQQEDSAVYLCASSHGTLFEGDNEQFFGPGTRLTVL.

This clonotype was observed many times. The J gene is TRBJ2-2, the V gene TRBV7-3, with D possibly being TRBD1 (6 bases). V was cut by 0 bases and J by 5 bases, with 16 bases left in between. The CDR3 totals 17 residues. Germline V gene lookup returns CDR1 SGHTA and CDR2 FQGTGA. CDR3 sequence reads: CASSLTSAGASTGELFF. CDR3 sequence (DNA): TGTGCCAGCAGCTTAACGTCAGCAGGGGCGAGTACCGGGGAGCTGTTTTTT. The variable domain in full, with the rest retrieved from reference TRBV7-3 and TRBJ2-2, is GAGVSQTPSNKVTEKGKYVELRCDPISGHTALYWYRQSLGQGPEFLIYFQGTGAADDSGLPNDRFFAVRPEGSVSTLKIQRTERGDSAVYLCASSLTSAGASTGELFFGEGSRLTVL.

This clonotype was observed many times. The chain couples TRBV24-1 to TRBJ1-2, with D maybe TRBD1 (5 bases). The CDR3 sequence is 17 residues long. CDR1 KGHDR and CDR2 SFDVKD come from the germline V gene. Trimming removed 7 bases from V and 0 bases from J, with 20 bases in between. The CDR3 region is CATRSVLRQGANYGYTF. CDR3 DNA sequence: TGTGCCACCAGATCGGTACTCCGGCAGGGAGCTAACTATGGCTACACCTTC.

This clonotype was found many times. For the CDR3, the DNA is TGCAGTGCTAGAGACTTCCGACTAGCGGAAGGAGGCCGGTTCTTC. This translates into CSARDFRLAEGGRFF. V and J are TRBV20-1 and TRBJ2-1, with 9 positions matching TRBD2. Trimming at V came to 0 bases and at J to 15 bases, leaving 15 bases not matched to a gene. The CDR3 has 15 amino acids. Germline V gene data show CDR1 as DFQATT and CDR2 as SNEGSKA (reference sequence).

Ten or more counts support this clonotype. The CDR3 DNA follows: TGCAGCGTTGAAGATCTGGGGGACGGCGAGCAGTACTTC. This gives the protein CSVEDLGDGEQYF. The chain employs TRBV29-1 and TRBJ2-7; D may correspond to TRBD1 or TRBD2 (5 bases each). This CDR3 has 13 amino acids. V was pared by 0 bases and J by 6 bases, with 12 bases between. Germline V gives CDR1 SQVTM, CDR2 ANQGSEA.

This clonotype has a count of ten or more. The rearrangement links TRBV12-3 or TRBV12-4 to TRBJ1-3; no clear D gene. This CDR3 region has 13 residues. V was clipped by 7 bases and J by 0 bases, with 7 bases between them. The CDR3 loop reads CASNPFSGNTIYF. The CDR3 bases are TGTGCCAGCAACCCCTTCTCTGGAAACACCATATATTTT.

Of note for this clonotype: Its ends do not fully match the called genes, so a read error is possible. The rearrangement links TRBV20-1 to TRBJ1-5; D is unclear. Germline loops: CDR1 DFQATT, CDR2 SNEGSKA (reference sequence). CDR3 length equals 12 residues. The CDR3 is CSASVSNQPQNF. CDR3 DNA: TGCAGTGCTAGCGTCAGCAATCAGCCCCAGAATTTT.